These 20 T cell receptor beta chains came from one sample sequenced in a study of cytomegalovirus exposure and HLA in healthy donors. PCR employed 60 Vbeta and 13 Jbeta primers. Here immunoSEQ multiplex PCR was the method, and the copy in TCRdb shows in-frame clones only, minus some. The profile shows 94,000 or so clones, just over 70% of them singletons. Sequenced sample: PBMCs. Receptors originate from a man in his 60s in good health and CMV-seronegative.

The rearrangement links TRBV7-9 to TRBJ2-2; possibly TRBD2 for D (5 bases). CDR3 size: 14 residues. CDR1 SEHNR and CDR2 FQNEAQ come from the germline V gene (reference sequence). V lost 9 bases, J lost 1 base, and 12 bases lay in between. The CDR3, as DNA: TGTGCCAGTCAATTGGAGGTGAACACCGGGGAGCTGTTTTTT. Its translation: CASQLEVNTGELFF.

Within the sample, this clone is medium-sized. The chain couples TRBV6-1 to TRBJ2-4; TRBD1 matches at 7 bases. CDR3 length: 16 amino acids. J gave up 0 bases and V 2 bases, and 4 bases lay outside the gene matches. Germline CDR1 is MNHNS and CDR2 is SASEGT. For the CDR3, the DNA is TGTGCCAGCAGTGAACGACAGGGCCTAGCCAAAAACATTCAGTACTTC. As protein: CASSERQGLAKNIQYF.

In this sample, this clone turned up once. V is TRBV10-3 and J is TRBJ2-7; 9 bases match TRBD1. Trimming took 10 bases from V and 3 from J; bases not matched to a gene: 10. Germline assignment: CDR1 ENHRY and CDR2 SYGVKD. CDR3 length: 14 residues. The chain's CDR3 is CATGGDRDLYEQYF. The CDR3 DNA sequence: TGTGCCACAGGGGGGGACAGGGACCTCTACGAGCAGTACTTC.

A single count supports this clone. The chain has TRBV7-6 and TRBJ2-7; tentatively, D is TRBD2 (6 bases). The CDR3 loop spans 13 amino acids. Trimming shortened V by 4 bases and J by 3 bases, and 10 bases separated the two germline ends. Per the germline V gene, CDR1 is SGHVS and CDR2 is FNYEAQ. CDR3 bases: TGTGCCAGCAGCTCCCTGGAGGGCTACGAGCAGTACTTC. Translation gives CASSSLEGYEQYF. Complete variable domain (other parts from reference TRBV7-6 and TRBJ2-7): GAGVSQSPRYKVTKRGQDVALRCDPISGHVSLYWYRQALGQGPEFLTYFNYEAQQDKSGLPNDRFSAERPEGSISTLTIQRTEQRDSAMYRCASSSLEGYEQYFGPGTRLTVT.

The genes are TRBV25-1 and TRBJ2-1; 7 nucleotides agree with TRBD2. The CDR3 contains 16 residues. The germline gives CDR1 MGHDK, CDR2 SYGVNS. V dropped 5 bases and J dropped 4; count of bases not matched to a gene: 11. As DNA, the CDR3 is TGTGCCAGCAGTCGTCGACTAGCCGGGGCATACAATGAGCAGTTCTTC. Its translation is CASSRRLAGAYNEQFF. The variable domain in full, with the rest retrieved from reference TRBV25-1 and TRBJ2-1, is EADIYQTPRYLVIGTGKKITLECSQTMGHDKMYWYQQDPGMELHLIHYSYGVNSTEKGDLSSESTVSRIRTEHFPLTLESARPSHTSQYLCASSRRLAGAYNEQFFGPGTRLTVL.

This chain connects TRBV4-3 to TRBJ1-2, with a possible D match to TRBD1 (5 bases). Germline V CDR1 and CDR2: LGHNA, YSLEER. The CDR3 spans 14 residues. Trimming took 1 base from V and 7 from J, leaving 13 bases between them. Here the CDR3 reads CASSQGGQGIGYTF. The CDR3, as DNA: TGCGCCAGCAGCCAAGGAGGTCAGGGAATTGGCTACACCTTC.

The V call is TRBV21-1, the J call TRBJ2-7; the table names TRBD2, a call not compared with the DNA. TRBV21-1 is termed a pseudogene. The CDR3 extends over 14 amino acids. CDR3 residues: CASRLSGISYEQYF. CDR3 DNA: TGTGCCAGCAGATTAAGCGGGATCTCCTACGAGCAGTACTTC.

The chain couples TRBV7-2 to TRBJ2-7; maybe TRBD1 (6 bases). Germline values: CDR1 SGHTA, CDR2 FQGNSA. V was trimmed by 5 bases and J by 7 bases, leaving 15 bases between them. This CDR3 region has 13 residues. This chain's CDR3 is CASSTGQGLEQYF. CDR3 DNA: TGTGCCAGCAGCACGGGACAAGGCCTGGAGCAGTACTTC. The entire variable domain, with the rest obtained from reference TRBV7-2 and TRBJ2-7, is as follows: GAGVSQSPSNKVTEKGKDVELRCDPISGHTALYWYRQSLGQGLEFLIYFQGNSAPDKSGLPSDRFSAERTGGSVSTLTIQRTQQEDSAVYLCASSTGQGLEQYFGPGTRLTVT.

The CDR3 DNA is TGTGCCAGCAGTGAAGCCGGGGGTACCCATCAGCCCCAGCATTTT. Translating gives CASSEAGGTHQPQHF. The V and J genes are TRBV6-1 and TRBJ1-5, with a weak D call TRBD1 (5 bases). This CDR3 comprises 15 residues. CDR1 is MNHNS, CDR2 SASEGT, per germline. Trimming pared 0 bases from V and 5 bases from J, leaving 11 bases between.

This clone is a singleton in its sample. V gene TRBV18 combines with J gene TRBJ1-5; no definite D call. Germline V gene sequence: CDR1 KGHSH, CDR2 LQKENI. V dropped 3 bases and J dropped 2 bases, with 8 bases sitting between them. The CDR3 spans 14 residues. CDR3: CASSPEGRNQPQHF. The CDR3 bases are TGTGCCAGCTCACCGGAGGGTCGCAATCAGCCCCAGCATTTT.

V usage is TRBV5-1 and J usage is TRBJ2-1; 8 positions match TRBD2. This CDR3 is 16 amino acids long. Trimming removed 4 bases from V and 6 bases from J; junction bases left unmatched: 12. Germline CDR1 and CDR2: SGHRS and YFSETQ. CDR3 sequence reads: CASSTGTRASGNEQFF. CDR3 in DNA: TGCGCCAGCAGCACAGGGACTAGGGCAAGTGGCAATGAGCAGTTCTTC.

The gene calls are TRBV4-2 and TRBJ1-5, with D unclear. The CDR3 runs 16 residues. Germline V gene sequence: CDR1 LGHNA, CDR2 YNFKEQ. V shed 0 bases and J shed 7 bases, with 16 bases lying between them. CDR3 sequence reads: CASSQDVAEGGQPQHF. The CDR3 nucleotides read TGTGCCAGCAGCCAAGATGTTGCGGAAGGTGGGCAGCCCCAGCATTTT.

This rearrangement joins TRBV2 to TRBJ2-2; 12 nucleotides line up with TRBD2. Germline V gene lookup returns CDR1 SNHLY and CDR2 FYNNEI. The CDR3 contains 13 residues. The CDR3 DNA is TGTGGGACTAGCGGGGAGAACACCGGGGAGCTGTTTTTT. Encoded protein: CGTSGENTGELFF.

The chain combines TRBV6-1 with TRBJ2-7; 8 positions match TRBD1. J was trimmed by 1 base and V by 7 bases; bases with no gene match: 6. The germline gives CDR1 MNHNS, CDR2 SASEGT. The CDR3 is 14 residues long. As DNA, the CDR3 is TGTGCCAGCACCCTCTGGGACAGGTCCTACGAGCAGTACTTC. It translates to CASTLWDRSYEQYF.

The chain has TRBV7-2 and TRBJ1-4, with D possibly TRBD1 on 5 matching bases. The germline V gene encodes CDR1 SGHTA and CDR2 FQGNSA. This CDR3 comprises 14 residues. V lost 2 bases to trimming and J lost 8 bases, with 12 bases between them. CDR3 DNA: TGTGCCAGCAGCTTACAGGGCGCCGGGGAAAAACTGTTTTTT. Its protein is CASSLQGAGEKLFF.

This clone occurred once. This sequence joins TRBV4-3 and TRBJ2-2, with a tentative D call TRBD1 (5 bases). The CDR3 totals 15 residues. Trimming took 1 base from V and 2 from J, leaving 8 bases between them. Germline loops: CDR1 LGHNA, CDR2 YSLEER. CDR3 sequence reads: CASSQAQGNTGELFF. In DNA, the CDR3 is TGCGCCAGCAGCCAAGCTCAGGGTAACACCGGGGAGCTGTTTTTT.

The chain is built from TRBV28 and TRBJ1-5; D possibly corresponds to TRBD1 (5 bases). The CDR3 loop spans 15 amino acids. Trimming left V 3 bases short and J 1 base short, with 10 bases between. Germline V CDR1 and CDR2: MDHEN, SYDVKM. The CDR3 coding sequence is TGTGCCAGCAGTTTGGGGCGGTTAAGCAATCAGCCCCAGCATTTT. As protein: CASSLGRLSNQPQHF.

The chain has TRBV12-1 and TRBJ1-5; the DNA was not used to check the table's D call, TRBD1. TRBV12-1 is classified as a pseudogene. The CDR3 is 14 amino acids. The CDR3 nucleotides read TGTGCCAGCAGCGTACGACAGAAAAATCAGCCCCAGCATTTT. It specifies CASSVRQKNQPQHF.

The chain has TRBV4-1 and TRBJ1-1, with 7 bases aligning to TRBD1. Germline V lookup: CDR1 MGHRA, CDR2 YSYEKL. With 4 bases clipped from V and 6 bases from J, the junction kept 11 bases outside the gene matches. The CDR3 sequence is 15 residues long. CDR3 amino acids: CASSPFRLQGSEAFF. CDR3 sequence (DNA): TGCGCCAGCAGCCCATTCCGCTTACAGGGGTCTGAAGCTTTCTTT.

This sequence joins TRBV7-2 and TRBJ2-2, with D perhaps TRBD1 (6 bases). Per the germline V gene, CDR1 is SGHTA and CDR2 is FQGNSA. The V gene lost 2 bases and the J gene lost 5 bases, with 12 bases spanning the gap. The CDR3 has 15 amino acids. This chain's CDR3 is CASSLIQGKTGELFF. CDR3 DNA: TGTGCCAGCAGCTTAATACAGGGAAAAACCGGGGAGCTGTTTTTT.